This T cell receptor (beta chain) was identified during a study of blood T cell repertoires in COVID-19 (dated by TCRdb to about 2020). For context, the study as a whole: Samples covering the acute and convalescent phases of COVID-19 were provided by collaborators in the United States, Italy and Spain. The repertoires were released in a freely available public database intended as a resource for research on the immune response to SARS-CoV-2. Where HLA class I and class II types were available, the types were taken from metadata supplied by the sample provider, not from assay-based typing. The material from the prospective study consisted of cDNA or gDNA derived from T cells, B-cell-depleted T cells, or PBMCs. A de-identified subject ID, COVID-19 status, age in years and sex were almost always included in the sample metadata. The dataset comprised deeply sampled blood TCRbeta repertoires from subjects exposed to, actively infected with, or recovered from COVID-19. Samples came from the ongoing ImmuneRACE study (first 160 participants) plus 1,254 subjects from 6 global collaborators. Results the study describes overall, beyond this receptor: Clinical and demographic metadata were provided uncurated, with the amount varying by source and participant.

From its cysteine to its phenylalanine, the CDR3 spans 16 amino acids. The DNA shown is the 48-base CDR3, in frame from base 1. The germline V gene supplies CDR1 SGHRS and CDR2 YFSETQ. V and J lose 4 bases and 4 bases, and a span of 18 bases separates them. The collaborating institutions used their own protocols to collect whole blood in K2EDTA tubes. Collaborator samples were shipped for TCRbeta analysis as frozen whole blood, isolated PBMCs, or DNA extracted from either sample type. TCRbeta CDR3 regions were amplified from genomic DNA by means of the immunoSEQ Assay, a bias-controlled multiplex PCR. The original methods were these. The number of nucleated cells in each sample was estimated by amplification of reference gene primers within the assay. To quantify the absolute abundance of each unique TCRbeta CDR3 rearrangement, sequence reads were collapsed and filtered. For each sample, productive Simpson clonality was calculated as the square root of Simpson's diversity index over productive rearrangements. Here the immuneACCESS table is served through TCRdb, limited to in-frame sequences with V and J called. Missing clones are a known gap in these copies; in checked studies unresolved V genes cover under half, and the rest lacks a known reason. Clone size and the V and J calls come from that table; the DNA yielded D and trimming. The sample table contains tens of thousands of clones; only one count was recorded for roughly nine tenths of them. 15% to 19% of the sample is held by the ten biggest clonotypes.

A remark on this clone: Its antigen remains undetermined. Nothing much larger sits one base from this clone, and base qualities are not available.

Rearrangement joined TRBV5-1 to TRBJ2-1; possibly the D gene is TRBD2, per 5 matching bases. The sequenced sample consisted of peripheral blood. This TCR came from a man in his 70s with active COVID-19. The nucleotides read TGCGCCAGCAGCCTCTCGGGGAGTGGTGGGTACAATGAGCAGTTCTTC. It translates to CASSLSGSGGYNEQFF.